The sequence of this T cell receptor beta chain was determined in a study of blood T cells in healthy people across ages. Trimming took off 5 bases at V and 7 bases at J, with 11 bases between the two ends. Looked up from germline, CDR1 is MNHEY and CDR2 is SVGEGT. This CDR3 has 12 amino acids. This clonotype has only a few counts. A second PCR, run for roughly 7 to 12 cycles, used a sample-barcoded 5' primer plus a J-beta primer mix. TCRdb passed the 5' RACE reads through MiXCR, listing each CDR3 protein once. The sample lists over 750,000 distinct CDR3 sequences, roughly 25% occurring once. These data were also filed under a second study, of T cells of mothers and their children.

Sequences were obtained from blood. V gene TRBV6-2 or TRBV6-3 combines with J gene TRBJ1-1, with D hard to call. The TCR was taken from a boy between 10 and 17 years old in good health. The CDR3 reads CASSNQEVEAFF. Written as DNA, the CDR3 is TGTGCCAGCAGTAACCAGGAGGTTGAAGCTTTCTTT.